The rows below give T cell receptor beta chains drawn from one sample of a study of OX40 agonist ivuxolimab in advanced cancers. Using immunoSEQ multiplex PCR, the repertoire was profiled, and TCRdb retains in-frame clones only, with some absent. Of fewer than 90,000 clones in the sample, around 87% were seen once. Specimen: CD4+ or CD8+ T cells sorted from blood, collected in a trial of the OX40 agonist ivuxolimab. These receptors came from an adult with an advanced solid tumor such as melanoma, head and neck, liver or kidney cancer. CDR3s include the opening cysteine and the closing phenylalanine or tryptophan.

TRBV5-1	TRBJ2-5	CASSAWTGDETQYF
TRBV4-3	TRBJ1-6	CASSQEPGVPLHF
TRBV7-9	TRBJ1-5	CASSLGPGFNQPQHF
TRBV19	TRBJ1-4	CASSADRWEKLFF
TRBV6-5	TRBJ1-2	CASRDRSGYGYTF
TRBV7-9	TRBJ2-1	CASSLQGTTYNEQFF
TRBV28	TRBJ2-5	CASSRGSEETQYF
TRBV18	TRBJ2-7	CASSPRQDEQYF
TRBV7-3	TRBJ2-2	CASSLGSGTGELFF
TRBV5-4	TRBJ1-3	CASSLQTGTIYF
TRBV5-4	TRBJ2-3	CASSLKGRISTDTQYF
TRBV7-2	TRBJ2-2	CASSLVGLAGGATGELFF
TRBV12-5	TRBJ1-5	CASGLVGGYNQPQHF
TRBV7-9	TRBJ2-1	CASSLLALSYNEQFF
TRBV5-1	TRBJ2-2	CASFRGGGDTGELFF
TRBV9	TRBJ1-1	CASSGGPRTEAFF
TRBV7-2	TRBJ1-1	CASTAWGPNTEAFF
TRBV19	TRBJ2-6	CASSIVQGPGANVLTF
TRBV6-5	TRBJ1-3	CASSPNENTIYF
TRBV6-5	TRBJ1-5	CASSRGLSQPQHF
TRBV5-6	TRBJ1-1	CASSLRELDTEAFF
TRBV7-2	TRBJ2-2	CASSLAYGTSGGELFF
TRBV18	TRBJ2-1	CASSPEAGEYNEQFF
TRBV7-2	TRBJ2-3	CASSWKTGDIDTQYF
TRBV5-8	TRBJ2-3	CASTPPPWAGTSTDTQYF
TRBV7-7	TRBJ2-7	CASSLTDSSYEQYF
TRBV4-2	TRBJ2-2	CASSQDSYGWGTGELFF
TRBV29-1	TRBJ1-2	CSGGTGDHYGYTF
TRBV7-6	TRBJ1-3	CASSLSGMNSGNTIYF
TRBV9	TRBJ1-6	CASSWGQGPNSPLHF
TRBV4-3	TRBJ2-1	CASSQTVAGGTYNEQFF
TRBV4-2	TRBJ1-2	CASSQGTGGDYGYTF
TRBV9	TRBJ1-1	CASSVGLRYTEAFF
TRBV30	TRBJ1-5	CAWGHRGDQPQHF
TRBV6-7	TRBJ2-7	CASSGGSLQPYEQYF
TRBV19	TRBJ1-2	CAIGEGVYGYTF
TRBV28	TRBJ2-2	CASSLRQLWLFF